Listed here is a single T cell receptor beta chain. Its antigen remains unidentified. This sample is drawn from a study of CD8+ T cells in alopecia areata. Study outcomes and limitations: Lesional scalp exceeded normal scalp in clonality, especially in alopecia totalis/universalis. Whereas mice showed it more clearly, TCR sharing across patients was murkier, possibly because of HLA.

CDR1 and CDR2 (germline): PRHDT, FYEKMQ (reference sequence). The V end was cut by 0 bases, the J end by 4 bases, with 12 bases between. This CDR3 has 15 amino acids. Investigators isolated RNA and reverse transcribed it into cDNA to act as the sequencing template. Data came from immunoSEQ multiplex PCR; TCRdb stores just in-frame clones and leaves some out. The table has some 100,000 clones, 55% to 70% seen once. Both CD4+ and CD8+ T cells were separated by sorting PBMCs. The chain has TRBV13 and TRBJ1-1; TRBD1 might be the D (6 bases). This TCR came from a human donor in good health. The source material was CD4+ T cells sorted from blood. Here the CDR3 reads CASSLGDSRGTEAFF. The CDR3 DNA reads TGTGCCAGCAGCTTAGGGGACTCCAGGGGCACTGAAGCTTTCTTT. Full variable domain (rest looked up from reference TRBV13 and TRBJ1-1): AAGVIQSPRHLIKEKRETATLKCYPIPRHDTVYWYQQGPGQDPQFLISFYEKMQSDKGSIPDRFSAQQFSDYHSELNMSSLELGDSALYFCASSLGDSRGTEAFFGQGTRLTVV.